This passage covers 11 T cell receptor beta chains from one sample sequenced in a study of blood T cell repertoires in COVID-19. Here immunoSEQ multiplex PCR was the method, and the copy in TCRdb shows in-frame clones only, minus some. The sample records tens of thousands of clones, 87% being singletons. Specimen: peripheral blood. The receptor set was obtained from a human donor in a cohort sampled during active COVID-19.

This chain uses TRBV7-2 with TRBJ1-4; no firm D call. The CDR3 runs to 15 residues. V lost 5 bases and J 8 bases, leaving 18 bases between the germline ends. Germline V gene data show CDR1 as SGHTA and CDR2 as FQGNSA. CDR3 in DNA: TGTGCCAGCAGCCCCCAAGAGGGCCGGCGGGAAAAACTGTTTTTT. Encoded protein: CASSPQEGRREKLFF.

The rearrangement joins TRBV6-2 or TRBV6-3 to TRBJ1-5, with D possibly TRBD1 on 6 matching bases. This CDR3 region has 14 residues. V was trimmed by 5 bases and J by 1 base, leaving 9 bases between them. Germline CDR1 and CDR2: MNHEY and SVGEGT. This CDR3 reads CASSGQTSNQPQHF. The CDR3 nucleotides are TGTGCCAGCAGTGGACAGACCAGCAATCAGCCCCAGCATTTT.

V and J are TRBV12-3 or TRBV12-4 and TRBJ1-1; D is undetermined. The V end lost 5 bases, the J end lost 4 bases, and 11 bases lay between the germline ends. CDR3 length: 13 residues. CDR3 protein: CASSLTEGTEAFF. The CDR3 DNA follows: TGTGCCAGCAGTCTTACGGAGGGCACTGAAGCTTTCTTT.

J is TRBJ1-6 and V is TRBV2; TRBD1 agrees at 11 bases. The length of the CDR3 is 12 residues. Germline loops: CDR1 SNHLY, CDR2 FYNNEI. Trimming took 8 bases from V and 9 from J; bases not matched to a gene: 0. As DNA, the CDR3 is TGTGCCAGCGGGACAGGGGGTTCACCCCTCCACTTT. The encoded protein is CASGTGGSPLHF.

The chain recombines TRBV28 with TRBJ1-2; the D gene is possibly TRBD1 (5 bases). The CDR3 runs 14 residues. Trimming removed 6 bases at V and 0 bases at J, with 11 bases between. Looked up from germline, CDR1 is MDHEN and CDR2 is SYDVKM. The CDR3 protein is CASSPGGANYGYTF. The CDR3 bases are TGTGCCAGCAGCCCGGGGGGAGCTAACTATGGCTACACCTTC.

V is TRBV6-5 and J is TRBJ1-1; D ambiguous. The germline gives CDR1 MNHEY, CDR2 SVGAGI. The V end lost 7 bases, the J end lost 2 bases, and 8 bases lay between the germline ends. The length of the CDR3 is 12 residues. The CDR3 here is CASTNKNTEAFF. DNA of the CDR3: TGTGCCAGCACCAACAAAAACACTGAAGCTTTCTTT.

This clone turned up a few times. The rearrangement joins TRBV30 to TRBJ2-7; the match to TRBD1 covers 7 bases. V lost 5 bases and J lost 4; bases outside the gene matches: 5. The germline gives CDR1 GTSNPN, CDR2 SVGIG (reference sequence). This CDR3 comprises 12 residues. The CDR3 DNA reads as TGTGCCTGGCTCTCACAGGGGTACGAGCAGTACTTC. Its protein is CAWLSQGYEQYF.

The chain joins TRBV3-1 (or the pseudogene TRBV3-2) to TRBJ2-5, with TRBD2 matching over 9 bases. With 3 bases clipped from V and 4 bases from J, the junction kept 6 bases outside the gene matches. The CDR3 is made up of 15 amino acids. Looked up from germline, CDR1 is LGHDT and CDR2 is YNNKEL (reference sequence). The CDR3 protein is CASSQGGGARETQYF. The DNA of the CDR3 is TGTGCCAGCAGCCAGGGCGGGGGGGCTCGAGAGACCCAGTACTTC.

The V gene is TRBV4-3, the J gene TRBJ1-4, with D maybe TRBD1 (5 bases). The CDR3 spans 13 residues. Trimming pared 8 bases from V and 11 bases from J, leaving 18 bases between. The germline CDR1 and CDR2 sequences are LGHNA and YSLEER. In DNA, the CDR3 is TGCGCCAGCGGGGGTCGGGGCGGGGAGAAACTGTTTTTT. Protein sequence: CASGGRGGEKLFF.

The chain combines TRBV4-3 with TRBJ1-2, with 7 bases aligning to TRBD1. Germline V CDR1 and CDR2: LGHNA, YSLEER. The CDR3 runs to 14 residues. V dropped 0 bases and J dropped 8; count of bases not matched to a gene: 6. The CDR3, as DNA: TGCGCCAGCAGCCAAGATGACAGGGTGGGAGGCTACACCTTC. Translation gives CASSQDDRVGGYTF.

The J gene is TRBJ2-1, the V gene TRBV7-8; D unclear. Per the germline V gene, CDR1 is SGHVS and CDR2 is FQNEAQ. Trimming left V 5 bases short and J 6 bases short, with 11 bases between. There are 13 residues in the CDR3. The CDR3 sequence: CASSPRVRNEQFF. The DNA of the CDR3 is TGTGCCAGCAGCCCACGGGTCCGCAATGAGCAGTTCTTC.